This record looks at one T cell receptor (beta chain) sequence and its context. Its antigen is still unknown. The data stem from a study of cytomegalovirus exposure and HLA in healthy donors. Study-wide context: Of the donors genotyped, 398 in all, about 82% fell in the Caucasian-associated ancestry cluster. Whole-study results and caveats: TCR association rates varied by HLA locus in a later analysis, with DRB1 highest and HLA-C lowest. Among TCR beta chains, those listed as cytomegalovirus-associated numbered some 160.

PCR employed 60 Vbeta and 13 Jbeta primers. Only in-frame clones appear in the TCRdb table, and some are missing; sequencing was by immunoSEQ multiplex PCR. The sample contains 150,000 to 180,000 clones, 75% of which appear only once. V shed 6 bases and J 7 bases; nucleotides not matched to a gene: 6. Germline-derived CDR1 and CDR2 are MNHEY and SVGAGI. The CDR3 runs 14 residues. The chain links TRBV6-5 to TRBJ2-1; 10 bases map to TRBD2. Sample: PBMCs. The receptor was derived from a man between 18 and 29 years old in good health and CMV-seronegative. CDR3 coding DNA: TGTGCCAGCAGACTAGCGGGAAATGGGAATGAGCAGTTCTTC. This translates into CASRLAGNGNEQFF.